One TCR beta chain is described in this entry. Its antigen is currently unknown. This sample is part of a study of T-cell memory formation after mild COVID-19. General observations from the study: The authors did not confirm SARS-CoV-2 specificity of second-wave clones peaking day 37. Chiefly within CM and EM were the contracting CD4+ clones; CD8+ ones were within EMRA.

MiXCR was run by TCRdb on the 5' RACE reads, yielding one entry per CDR3 protein. Among around 120,000 distinct CDR3 sequences listed, approximately 16% were seen once. V was trimmed by 1 base and J by 5 bases, leaving 15 bases between them. Germline CDR1 reads SGDLS; CDR2 reads YYNGEE. The CDR3 loop spans 15 amino acids. The genes are TRBV9 and TRBJ2-5; no reliable D call. This receptor was identified in an adult woman who had mild COVID-19 (a few samples of this study predate the infection). Cell type and time point are not known. The sample was PBMCs or a T cell subset sorted from them (not recorded which). The DNA for the CDR3 is TGTGCCAGCAGCGTAAATCCCGGTAGATTGGAGACCCAGTACTTC. Amino acids: CASSVNPGRLETQYF.